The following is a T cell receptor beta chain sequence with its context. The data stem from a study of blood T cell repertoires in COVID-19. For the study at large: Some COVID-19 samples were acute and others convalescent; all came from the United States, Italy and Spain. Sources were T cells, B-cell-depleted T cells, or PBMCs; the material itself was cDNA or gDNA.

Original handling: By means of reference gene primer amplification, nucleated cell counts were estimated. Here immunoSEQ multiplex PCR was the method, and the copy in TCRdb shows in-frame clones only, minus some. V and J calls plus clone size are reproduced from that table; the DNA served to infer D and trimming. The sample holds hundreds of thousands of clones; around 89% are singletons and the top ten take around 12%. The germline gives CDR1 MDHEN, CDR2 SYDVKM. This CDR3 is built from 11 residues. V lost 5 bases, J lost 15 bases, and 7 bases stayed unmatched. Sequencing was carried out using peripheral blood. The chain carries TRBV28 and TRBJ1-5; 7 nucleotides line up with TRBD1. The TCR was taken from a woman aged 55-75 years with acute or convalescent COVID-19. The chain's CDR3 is CASSATGTSHF. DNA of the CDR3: TGTGCCAGCAGTGCGACAGGGACCTCGCATTTT.